This TCR beta chain was profiled in a study of T-cell reconstitution after alpha-beta-depleted transplantation in children. Preparation of the TCRbeta library involved a method that used unique molecular identifiers. TCRdb re-called the PCR reads through MiXCR, storing one row per CDR3 protein. The repertoire has 500,000 to 600,000 distinct CDR3 sequences, 15% to 20% of them found once; the top ten carry less than 4%. V was pared by 6 bases and J by 2 bases, with 2 bases of the junction left unmatched. CDR3 length: 13 residues. Germline assignment: CDR1 DFQATT and CDR2 SNEGSKA (reference sequence). The sample consisted of PBMCs from the stem cell graft donor, taken from the stem cell graft. The chain employs TRBV20-1 and TRBJ2-1, with TRBD2 matching 9 bases. The clonotype was recovered from a human donor who donated a stem cell graft to a child with acute lymphoblastic leukemia. The CDR3, as DNA: TGCAGTGCAGCTAGCGGGGCCTACAATGAGCAGTTCTTC. Its protein product is CSAASGAYNEQFF.